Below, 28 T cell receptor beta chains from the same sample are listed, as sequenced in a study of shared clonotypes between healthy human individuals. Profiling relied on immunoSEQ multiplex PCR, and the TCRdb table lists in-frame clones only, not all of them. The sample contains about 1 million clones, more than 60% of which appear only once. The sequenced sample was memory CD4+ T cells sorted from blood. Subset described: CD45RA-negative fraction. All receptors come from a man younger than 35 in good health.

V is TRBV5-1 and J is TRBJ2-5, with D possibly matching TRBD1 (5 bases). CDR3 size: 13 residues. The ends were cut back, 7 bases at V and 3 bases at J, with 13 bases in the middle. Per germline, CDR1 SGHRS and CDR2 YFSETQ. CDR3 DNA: TGCGCCAGCGGACAAGGGGCAAAAGAGACCCAGTACTTC. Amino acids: CASGQGAKETQYF.

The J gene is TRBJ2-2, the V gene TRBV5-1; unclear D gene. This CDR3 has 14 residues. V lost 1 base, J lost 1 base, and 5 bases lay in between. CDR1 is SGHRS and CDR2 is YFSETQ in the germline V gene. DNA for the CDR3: TGCGCCAGCAGCTTGAACCGGAACACCGGGGAGCTGTTTTTT. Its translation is CASSLNRNTGELFF.

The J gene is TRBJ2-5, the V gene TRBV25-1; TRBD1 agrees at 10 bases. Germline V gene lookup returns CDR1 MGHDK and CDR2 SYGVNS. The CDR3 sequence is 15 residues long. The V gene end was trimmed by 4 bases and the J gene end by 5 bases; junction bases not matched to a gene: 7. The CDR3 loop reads CASSVGDRGRETQYF. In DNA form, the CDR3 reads TGTGCCAGCAGTGTCGGCGACAGGGGGCGGGAGACCCAGTACTTC.

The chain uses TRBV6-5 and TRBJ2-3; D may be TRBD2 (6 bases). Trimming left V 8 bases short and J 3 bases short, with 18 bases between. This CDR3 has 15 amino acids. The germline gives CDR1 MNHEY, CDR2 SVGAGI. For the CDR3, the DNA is TGTGCCAGCGGAAGGGGCCAGGGAGGAACAGATACGCAGTATTTT. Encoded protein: CASGRGQGGTDTQYF.

The CDR3 DNA is TGCGCCAGCAGCCACGCGGACAGGGGAAGTCAGCCCCAGCATTTT. It translates to CASSHADRGSQPQHF. The chain uses TRBV4-1 and TRBJ1-5; 9 bases are a match to TRBD1. The CDR3 is 15 residues long. The V gene's germline CDR1 is MGHRA and CDR2 YSYEKL. V lost 3 bases and J lost 6; bases outside the gene matches: 6.

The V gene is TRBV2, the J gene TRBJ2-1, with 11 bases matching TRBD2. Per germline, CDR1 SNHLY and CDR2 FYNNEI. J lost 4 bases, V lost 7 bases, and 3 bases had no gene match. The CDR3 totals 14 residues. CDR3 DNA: TGTGCCAGCAAACGACTAGCGGGATACAATGAGCAGTTCTTC. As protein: CASKRLAGYNEQFF.

CDR3 in amino acids: CASQRGGGTEAFF. In nucleotides, the CDR3 is TGTGCCTCCCAACGGGGAGGGGGCACTGAAGCTTTCTTT. The J gene is TRBJ1-1, the V gene TRBV10-3; perhaps TRBD1 as D (6 bases). CDR1 is ENHRY and CDR2 is SYGVKD in the germline V gene. The CDR3 is 13 amino acids. Trimming left V 11 bases short and J 4 bases short, with 17 bases between.

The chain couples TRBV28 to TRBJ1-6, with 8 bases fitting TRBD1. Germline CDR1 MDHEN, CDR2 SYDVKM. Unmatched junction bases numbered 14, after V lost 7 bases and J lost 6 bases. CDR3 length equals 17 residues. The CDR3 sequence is CASTTPGVQGANSPLHF. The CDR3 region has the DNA TGTGCCAGCACAACCCCAGGCGTCCAGGGGGCTAATTCACCCCTCCACTTT.

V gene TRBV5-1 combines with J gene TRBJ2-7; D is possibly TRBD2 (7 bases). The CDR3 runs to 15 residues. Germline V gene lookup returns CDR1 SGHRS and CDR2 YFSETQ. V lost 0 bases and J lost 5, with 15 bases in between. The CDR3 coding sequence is TGCGCCAGCAGCTTGGAAGGGGGGGCGCTCCACGAGCAGTACTTC. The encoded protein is CASSLEGGALHEQYF.

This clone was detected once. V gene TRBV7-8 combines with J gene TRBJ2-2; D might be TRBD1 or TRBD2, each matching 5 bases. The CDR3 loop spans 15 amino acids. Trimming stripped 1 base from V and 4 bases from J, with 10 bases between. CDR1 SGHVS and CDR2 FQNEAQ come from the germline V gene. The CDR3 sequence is CASSLGRAGTGELFF. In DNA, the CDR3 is TGTGCCAGCAGCTTAGGCAGGGCGGGCACCGGGGAGCTGTTTTTT.

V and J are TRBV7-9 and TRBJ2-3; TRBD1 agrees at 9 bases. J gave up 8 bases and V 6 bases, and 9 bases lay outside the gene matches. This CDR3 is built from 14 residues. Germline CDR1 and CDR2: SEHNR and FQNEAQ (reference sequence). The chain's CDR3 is CASSYRDRVATQYF. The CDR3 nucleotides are TGTGCCAGCAGTTACCGGGACAGGGTGGCTACGCAGTATTTT.

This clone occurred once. The CDR3 coding sequence is TGTGCCAGCAGTTCTAAGGCTAATAGCAATCAGCCCCAGCATTTT. Translated: CASSSKANSNQPQHF. The chain has TRBV27 and TRBJ1-5; D gene unclear. Germline CDR1 and CDR2: MNHEY and SMNVEV (reference sequence). This CDR3 region has 15 residues. The germline V and J ends were trimmed by 4 bases and 0 bases, with 10 bases remaining between them.

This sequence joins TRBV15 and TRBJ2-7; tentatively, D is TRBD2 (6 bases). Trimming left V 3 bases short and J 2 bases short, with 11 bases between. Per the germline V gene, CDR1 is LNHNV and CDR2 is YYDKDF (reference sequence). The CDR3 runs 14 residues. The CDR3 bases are TGTGCCACCAGCAGTTCAGGAGGGGCCTACGAGCAGTACTTC. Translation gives CATSSSGGAYEQYF.

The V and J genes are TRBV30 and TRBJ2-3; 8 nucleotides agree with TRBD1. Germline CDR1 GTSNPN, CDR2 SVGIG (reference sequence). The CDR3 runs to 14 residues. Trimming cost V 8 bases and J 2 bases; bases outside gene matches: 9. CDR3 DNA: TGTGCCGGTAACAGGGGGTTACCCACAGATACGCAGTATTTT. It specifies CAGNRGLPTDTQYF.

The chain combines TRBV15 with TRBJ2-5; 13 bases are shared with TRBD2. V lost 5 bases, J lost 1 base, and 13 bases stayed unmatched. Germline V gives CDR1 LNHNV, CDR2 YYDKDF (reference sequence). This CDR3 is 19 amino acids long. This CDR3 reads CATSPGLAGAALFQETQYF. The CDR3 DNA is TGTGCCACCAGCCCTGGACTAGCGGGGGCCGCCCTCTTCCAAGAGACCCAGTACTTC.

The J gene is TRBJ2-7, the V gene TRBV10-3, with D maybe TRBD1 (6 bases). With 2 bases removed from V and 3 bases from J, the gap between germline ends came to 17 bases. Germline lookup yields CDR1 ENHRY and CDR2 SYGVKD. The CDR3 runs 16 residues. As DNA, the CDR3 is TGTGCCATCAGTGAGGTCGTGACAGGACGCAACTACGAGCAGTACTTC. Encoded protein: CAISEVVTGRNYEQYF.

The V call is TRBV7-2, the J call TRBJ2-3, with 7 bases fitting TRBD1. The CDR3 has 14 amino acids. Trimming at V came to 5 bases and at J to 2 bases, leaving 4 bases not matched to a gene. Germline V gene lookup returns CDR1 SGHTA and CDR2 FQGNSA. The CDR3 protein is CASSPTGDTDTQYF. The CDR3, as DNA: TGTGCCAGCAGCCCCACAGGGGACACAGATACGCAGTATTTT.

CDR3 coding DNA: TGTGCCGGTACTAGAGGGGGTTATTCACCCCTCCACTTT. It specifies CAGTRGGYSPLHF. V gene TRBV28 combines with J gene TRBJ1-6, with a weak D call TRBD1 (6 bases). V was trimmed by 11 bases and J by 8 bases, leaving 16 bases between them. Looked up from germline, CDR1 is MDHEN and CDR2 is SYDVKM. The CDR3 runs to 13 residues.

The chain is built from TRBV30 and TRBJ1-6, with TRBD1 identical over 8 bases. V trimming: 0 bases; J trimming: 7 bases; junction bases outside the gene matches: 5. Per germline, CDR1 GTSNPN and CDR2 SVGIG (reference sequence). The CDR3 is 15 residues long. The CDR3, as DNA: TGTGCCTGGAGTGTACAGGCAGGGGGCAATTCACCCCTCCACTTT. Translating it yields CAWSVQAGGNSPLHF.

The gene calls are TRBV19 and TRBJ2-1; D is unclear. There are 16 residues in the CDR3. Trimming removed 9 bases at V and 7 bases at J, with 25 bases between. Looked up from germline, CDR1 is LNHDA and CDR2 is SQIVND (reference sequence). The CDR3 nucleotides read TGTGCCAGCCAGCGTAGGACGAGCATGTCAATAAATGAGCAGTTCTTC. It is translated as CASQRRTSMSINEQFF.

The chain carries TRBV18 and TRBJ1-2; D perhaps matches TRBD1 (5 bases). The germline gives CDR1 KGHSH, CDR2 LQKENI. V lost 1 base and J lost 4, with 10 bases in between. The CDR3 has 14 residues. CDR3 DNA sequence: TGTGCCAGCTCACCACAGACAGAGGGCTATGGCTACACCTTC. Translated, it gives CASSPQTEGYGYTF.

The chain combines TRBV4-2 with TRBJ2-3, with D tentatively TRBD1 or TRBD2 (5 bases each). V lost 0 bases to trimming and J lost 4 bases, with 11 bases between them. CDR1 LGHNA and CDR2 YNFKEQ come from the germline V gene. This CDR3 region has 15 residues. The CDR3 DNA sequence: TGTGCCAGCAGCCAAGAGGAGAGGGGATCAGATACGCAGTATTTT. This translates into CASSQEERGSDTQYF.

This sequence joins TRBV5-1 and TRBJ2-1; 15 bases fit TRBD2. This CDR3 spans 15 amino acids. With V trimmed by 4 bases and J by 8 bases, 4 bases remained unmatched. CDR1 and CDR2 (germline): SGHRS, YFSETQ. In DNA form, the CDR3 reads TGCGCCAGCAGCGCCCGGACTAGCGGGAGGGATGAGCAGTTCTTC. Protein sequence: CASSARTSGRDEQFF.

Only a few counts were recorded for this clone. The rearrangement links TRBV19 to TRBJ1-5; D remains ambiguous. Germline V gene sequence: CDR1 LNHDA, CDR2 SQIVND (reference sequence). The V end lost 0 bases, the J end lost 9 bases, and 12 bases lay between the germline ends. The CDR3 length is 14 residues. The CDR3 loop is CASSIEHGPGPQHF. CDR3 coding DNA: TGTGCCAGTAGTATAGAGCACGGACCTGGGCCCCAGCATTTT.

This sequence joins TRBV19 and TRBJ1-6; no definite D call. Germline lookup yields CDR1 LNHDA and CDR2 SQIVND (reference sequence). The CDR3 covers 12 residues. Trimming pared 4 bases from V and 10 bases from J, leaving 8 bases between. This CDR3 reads CASSTGWSPLHF. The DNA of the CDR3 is TGTGCCAGTAGTACCGGGTGGTCACCCCTCCACTTT.

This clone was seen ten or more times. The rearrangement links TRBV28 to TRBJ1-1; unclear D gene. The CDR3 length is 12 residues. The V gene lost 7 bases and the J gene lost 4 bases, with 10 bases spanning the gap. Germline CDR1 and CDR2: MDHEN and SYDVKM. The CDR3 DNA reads TGTGCCAGCATTGGAAGGCGCACTGAAGCTTTCTTT. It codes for CASIGRRTEAFF.

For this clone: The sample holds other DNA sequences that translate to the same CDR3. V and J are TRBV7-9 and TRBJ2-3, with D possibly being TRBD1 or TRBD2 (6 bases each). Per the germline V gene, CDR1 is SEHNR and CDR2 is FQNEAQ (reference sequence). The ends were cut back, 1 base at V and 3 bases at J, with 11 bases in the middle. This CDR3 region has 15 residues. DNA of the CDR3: TGTGCCAGCAGCTTAGGAGGGGGGCGGACAGATACGCAGTATTTT. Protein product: CASSLGGGRTDTQYF.

The CDR3 DNA sequence: TGTGCTAGTGCGTGGATACCCTCCTACGAGCAGTACTTC. Translating it yields CASAWIPSYEQYF. The chain joins TRBV12-5 to TRBJ2-7, with unresolved D. V was cut by 7 bases and J by 0 bases, with 10 bases left in between. The CDR3 contains 13 residues. Per germline, CDR1 LGHNT and CDR2 FRNRAP. The full variable domain, its missing parts supplied by reference TRBV12-5 and TRBJ2-7, is DARVTQTPRHKVTEMGQEVTMRCQPILGHNTVFWYRQTMMQGLELLAYFRNRAPLDDSGMPKDRFSAEMPDATLATLKIQPSEPRDSAVYFCASAWIPSYEQYFGPGTRLTVT.